These 29 T cell receptor beta chains originate from one sample sequenced in a study of T cell clones after liver transplantation. Clones were sequenced by immunoSEQ multiplex PCR, and TCRdb holds only the in-frame ones, with some missing. Here the sample spans more than 45,000 clones, approximately 70% being singletons. The sequencing used CD4+ T cells from blood, collected at the roughly 16-month timepoint. These receptors came from a human patient who received a liver transplant. Some T cells may be graft donor cells.

This clone showed up just a few times. The chain carries TRBV28 and TRBJ2-4; the match to TRBD2 covers 14 bases. Germline V gives CDR1 MDHEN, CDR2 SYDVKM. Trimming removed 5 bases from V and 0 bases from J; junction bases left unmatched: 3. The CDR3 contains 17 residues. The CDR3 protein is CASSMTSGGEAKNIQYF. The CDR3 DNA reads TGTGCCAGCAGTATGACTAGCGGGGGGGAAGCCAAAAACATTCAGTACTTC.

The chain links TRBV7-8 to TRBJ1-1, with D perhaps matching TRBD1 (5 bases). The CDR3 runs to 15 residues. The V and J ends lost 7 bases and 1 base respectively, with 16 bases between them. CDR1 and CDR2 from the germline V gene are SGHVS and FQNEAQ. CDR3 sequence (DNA): TGTGCCAGCACCGATACCGGGACTCAGAACACTGAAGCTTTCTTT. This sequence encodes CASTDTGTQNTEAFF.

The rearrangement uses TRBV18 and TRBJ2-3, with 8 bases that match TRBD2. CDR3 length: 15 amino acids. CDR1 and CDR2 from the germline V gene are KGHSH and LQKENI. V lost 2 bases and J lost 2; bases outside the gene matches: 3. The CDR3 here is CASSPMRGATDTQYF. The CDR3 bases are TGTGCCAGCTCACCAATGCGGGGGGCCACAGATACGCAGTATTTT.

The rearrangement links TRBV6-6 to TRBJ1-6; D remains unclear. Trimming pared 2 bases from V and 8 bases from J, leaving 7 bases between. The CDR3 is 13 amino acids. Germline V gene lookup returns CDR1 MNHNY and CDR2 SVGAGI (reference sequence). CDR3 sequence: CASSYTEDSPLHF. As DNA, the CDR3 is TGTGCCAGCAGTTACACTGAGGATTCACCCCTCCACTTT.

This clone has a handful of counts. The chain recombines TRBV4-3 with TRBJ2-1; unclear D gene. The V and J ends lost 1 base and 4 bases respectively, with 11 bases between them. CDR1 is LGHNA, CDR2 YSLEER, per germline. The CDR3 spans 15 residues. CDR3 loop: CASSQGVAQYNEQFF. In nucleotides, the CDR3 is TGCGCCAGCAGCCAAGGGGTAGCTCAGTACAATGAGCAGTTCTTC.

This clone has a handful of counts. The J gene is TRBJ2-5, the V gene TRBV19; 9 bases align to TRBD1. The germline V gene has CDR1 LNHDA and CDR2 SQIVND (reference sequence). The CDR3 has 18 amino acids. The trim removed 0 bases at V and 0 bases at J, leaving 8 bases unmatched. The CDR3 DNA reads TGTGCCAGTAGTATAGACAAAAGCGGGACAGGGTACCAAGAGACCCAGTACTTC. As protein: CASSIDKSGTGYQETQYF.

This chain links TRBV19 with TRBJ1-2; unclear D gene. V was trimmed by 7 bases and J by 0 bases, leaving 6 bases between them. The CDR3 is 12 residues long. Germline V gene sequence: CDR1 LNHDA, CDR2 SQIVND (reference sequence). Here the CDR3 reads CASTQSNYGYTF. In DNA form, the CDR3 reads TGTGCCAGTACGCAGTCTAACTATGGCTACACCTTC. Full variable domain (remainder filled in from reference TRBV19 and TRBJ1-2): DGGITQSPKYLFRKEGQNVTLSCEQNLNHDAMYWYRQDPGQGLRLIYYSQIVNDFQKGDIAEGYSVSREKKESFPLTVTSAQKNPTAFYLCASTQSNYGYTFGSGTRLTVV.

The rearrangement joins TRBV7-9 to TRBJ1-1; the D gene is possibly TRBD1 (5 bases). The CDR3 has 14 amino acids. Trimming pared 2 bases from V and 6 bases from J, leaving 13 bases between. Germline V gives CDR1 SEHNR, CDR2 FQNEAQ (reference sequence). The CDR3 DNA is TGTGCCAGCAGCTTACGAGGGGACGAGGCTGAAGCTTTCTTT. The encoded protein is CASSLRGDEAEAFF. Based on the CDR3 plus reference TRBV7-9 and TRBJ1-1, the full variable domain is DTGVSQNPRHKITKRGQNVTFRCDPISEHNRLYWYRQTLGQGPEFLTYFQNEAQLEKSRLLSDRFSAERPKGSFSTLEIQRTEQGDSAMYLCASSLRGDEAEAFFGQGTRLTVV.

The sample holds a few counts of this clone. J is TRBJ1-5 and V is TRBV21-1; the D segment call TRBD1 is taken from the table without a DNA check. TRBV21-1 represents a pseudogene. This CDR3 is built from 16 residues. The CDR3 DNA sequence: TGTGCCAGCAGCGCCCCGAAGGACAGGGAGGGTCAGCCCCAGCATTTT. Translation gives CASSAPKDREGQPQHF.

J is TRBJ2-1 and V is TRBV7-6; 8 bases line up with TRBD1. This CDR3 is 15 amino acids long. Germline CDR1 SGHVS, CDR2 FNYEAQ. V shed 1 base, J shed 5 bases, and the junction held 4 bases outside the gene matches. The CDR3 nucleotides are TGTGCCAGCAGCTTAGACAGGGGGATCCACAATGAGCAGTTCTTC. The encoded protein is CASSLDRGIHNEQFF.

The chain uses TRBV30 and TRBJ2-7; tentative D call: TRBD2 (5 bases). Trimming removed 0 bases from V and 9 bases from J, with 18 bases in between. This CDR3 has 14 amino acids. Looked up from germline, CDR1 is GTSNPN and CDR2 is SVGIG (reference sequence). The CDR3 sequence is CAWSVIDYPFRQYV. DNA of the CDR3: TGTGCCTGGAGTGTAATCGACTACCCGTTCCGGCAGTACGTC.

This clone was recorded a few times. V and J are TRBV6-5 and TRBJ2-1, with 10 bases that match TRBD2. The junction had 6 bases not matched to a gene; V was cut back by 0 bases and J by 7 bases. There are 16 residues in the CDR3. The germline V gene has CDR1 MNHEY and CDR2 SVGAGI. The DNA of the CDR3 is TGTGCCAGCAGTTACTCGTCCAGCGGGGGGGAAAATGAGCAGTTCTTC. Translating gives CASSYSSSGGENEQFF.

The rearrangement uses TRBV11-3 and TRBJ2-5; a weak D match, TRBD1 (7 bases). V lost 7 bases to trimming and J lost 0 bases, with 9 bases between them. Germline assignment: CDR1 SGHNT and CDR2 YENEEA. This CDR3 spans 13 amino acids. DNA of the CDR3: TGTGCCAGCACCAGGGGGGACCAAGAGACCCAGTACTTC. Translated, it gives CASTRGDQETQYF.

The chain combines TRBV6-5 with TRBJ1-3, with D possibly matching TRBD1 (5 bases). Looked up from germline, CDR1 is MNHEY and CDR2 is SVGAGI. V lost 8 bases, J lost 2 bases, and 10 bases lay in between. The CDR3 totals 13 residues. CDR3 loop: CASREGPGNTIYF. CDR3 nucleotide sequence: TGTGCCAGCCGCGAGGGGCCTGGAAACACCATATATTTT.

This clone was counted between two and nine times. The V gene is TRBV7-2, the J gene TRBJ2-3, with TRBD2 as a possible D gene (5 bases). Between the trimmed V and J ends, which lost 1 base and 0 bases, there was a span of 11 bases. CDR1 and CDR2 from the germline V gene are SGHTA and FQGNSA. The CDR3 has 16 amino acids. Written as DNA, the CDR3 is TGTGCCAGCAGCTTAGGGACCCGCGGGAGCACAGATACGCAGTATTTT. This translates into CASSLGTRGSTDTQYF.

The chain has TRBV9 and TRBJ2-7; 7 nucleotides line up with TRBD1. The junction had 9 bases not matched to a gene; V was cut back by 4 bases and J by 8 bases. This CDR3 contains 13 residues. Germline loops: CDR1 SGDLS, CDR2 YYNGEE. The CDR3 bases are TGTGCCAGCAGCCCCGGGACAGTTTTTCAGCAGTACTTC. Protein product: CASSPGTVFQQYF.

The J gene is TRBJ2-3, the V gene TRBV19, with 9 bases lining up with TRBD2. The CDR3 contains 15 residues. Per the germline V gene, CDR1 is LNHDA and CDR2 is SQIVND (reference sequence). The trim removed 3 bases at V and 4 bases at J, leaving 5 bases unmatched. CDR3 in amino acids: CASSIQAGGSDTQYF. The CDR3 DNA reads TGTGCCAGTAGTATTCAAGCGGGAGGATCAGATACGCAGTATTTT.

This chain links TRBV30 with TRBJ2-3; 14 nucleotides agree with TRBD2. The length of the CDR3 is 16 residues. CDR1 is GTSNPN and CDR2 is SVGIG in the germline V gene (reference sequence). Trimming cost V 3 bases and J 4 bases; bases outside gene matches: 6. CDR3: CAWSPGTSGSADTQYF. CDR3 coding DNA: TGTGCCTGGAGCCCCGGGACTAGCGGGAGTGCAGATACGCAGTATTTT.

The chain has TRBV5-1 and TRBJ2-3; the match to TRBD2 covers 9 bases. The CDR3 extends over 17 amino acids. Germline V gives CDR1 SGHRS, CDR2 YFSETQ. V lost 1 base and J lost 3; bases outside the gene matches: 9. The CDR3 region is CASSLNLAGARTDTQYF. CDR3 coding DNA: TGCGCCAGCAGCTTGAACTTAGCGGGAGCAAGGACAGATACGCAGTATTTT.

About this clone itself: Other nucleotide sequences from this sample produce the same CDR3. The chain is built from TRBV30 and TRBJ2-2; maybe TRBD1 (5 bases). CDR1 is GTSNPN and CDR2 is SVGIG in the germline V gene (reference sequence). The CDR3 contains 15 residues. Trimming pared 3 bases from V and 4 bases from J, leaving 15 bases between. CDR3 in amino acids: CAWRGRGSSTGELFF. The CDR3 DNA reads as TGTGCCTGGAGAGGTAGGGGCTCGAGCACCGGGGAGCTGTTTTTT.

The chain couples TRBV19 to TRBJ1-5, with a tentative D call TRBD1 (6 bases). V was trimmed by 0 bases and J by 0 bases, leaving 12 bases between them. The CDR3 spans 17 residues. Germline-derived CDR1 and CDR2 are LNHDA and SQIVND (reference sequence). The CDR3 region is CASSIDGSGDSNQPQHF. CDR3 sequence (DNA): TGTGCCAGTAGTATAGATGGGTCAGGGGATAGCAATCAGCCCCAGCATTTT.

This CDR3 is CASSLEQGGTSGSYEQFF. CDR3 coding DNA: TGTGCCAGCAGCTTAGAACAGGGAGGGACTAGCGGGAGCTATGAGCAGTTCTTC. The chain is built from TRBV11-3 and TRBJ2-1; 14 bases align to TRBD2. Germline V CDR1 and CDR2: SGHNT, YENEEA. Trimming at V came to 0 bases and at J to 8 bases, leaving 9 bases not matched to a gene. The CDR3 loop spans 18 amino acids.

This clone was recorded a few times. The gene calls are TRBV12-5 and TRBJ1-1; D is ambiguous. The length of the CDR3 is 14 residues. The germline CDR1 and CDR2 sequences are LGHNT and FRNRAP. The V gene lost 5 bases and the J gene lost 3 bases, with 13 bases spanning the gap. CDR3 sequence reads: CASGLRPYDTEAFF. CDR3 coding DNA: TGTGCTAGTGGTCTGCGGCCGTACGACACTGAAGCTTTCTTT. Based on the CDR3 plus reference TRBV12-5 and TRBJ1-1, the full variable domain is DARVTQTPRHKVTEMGQEVTMRCQPILGHNTVFWYRQTMMQGLELLAYFRNRAPLDDSGMPKDRFSAEMPDATLATLKIQPSEPRDSAVYFCASGLRPYDTEAFFGQGTRLTVV.

This clone was counted a single time. J is TRBJ1-4 and V is TRBV19; TRBD1 aligns across 7 bases. This CDR3 contains 14 residues. The V gene end was trimmed by 3 bases and the J gene end by 7 bases; junction bases not matched to a gene: 5. Germline V gene lookup returns CDR1 LNHDA and CDR2 SQIVND (reference sequence). The CDR3 DNA sequence: TGTGCCAGTAGTATGGAGGGGGCGCGTGAAAAACTGTTTTTT. Protein product: CASSMEGAREKLFF.

This rearrangement joins TRBV11-3 to TRBJ1-1; tentative D call: TRBD1 (6 bases). V lost 5 bases and J lost 0, with 7 bases in between. The CDR3 consists of 13 residues. Germline values: CDR1 SGHNT, CDR2 YENEEA. The CDR3 here is CASSGTMNTEAFF. The CDR3 nucleotides are TGTGCCAGCAGCGGGACAATGAACACTGAAGCTTTCTTT.

The chain has TRBV19 and TRBJ1-6; TRBD1 matches 11 bases. Trimming took 10 bases from V and 8 from J; bases not matched to a gene: 4. The CDR3 is 13 amino acids. Germline lookup yields CDR1 LNHDA and CDR2 SQIVND (reference sequence). The DNA of the CDR3 is TGTGCCACCCGGGACAGGGGGGATTCACCCCTCCACTTT. Encoded protein: CATRDRGDSPLHF.

The chain links TRBV6-1 to TRBJ2-3, with 9 bases that match TRBD2. Germline CDR1 reads MNHNS; CDR2 reads SASEGT. The CDR3 length is 17 residues. The junction had 11 bases not matched to a gene; V was cut back by 7 bases and J by 0 bases. In DNA, the CDR3 is TGTGCCAGCATTGACACTCCTAGCGGGGCGAGCACAGATACGCAGTATTTT. Translated, it gives CASIDTPSGASTDTQYF.

This chain uses TRBV7-9 with TRBJ2-2; no clear D gene. Trimming left V 4 bases short and J 6 bases short, with 15 bases between. CDR1 is SEHNR, CDR2 FQNEAQ, per germline (reference sequence). The CDR3 extends over 15 amino acids. The CDR3 bases are TGTGCCAGCAGCTACGGCGTCGCTACATCCGGGGAGCTGTTTTTT. This codes for CASSYGVATSGELFF. Filled out from reference TRBV7-9 and TRBJ2-2, the complete variable domain reads DTGVSQNPRHKITKRGQNVTFRCDPISEHNRLYWYRQTLGQGPEFLTYFQNEAQLEKSRLLSDRFSAERPKGSFSTLEIQRTEQGDSAMYLCASSYGVATSGELFFGEGSRLTVL.

The chain has TRBV6-1 and TRBJ1-1; the match to TRBD1 covers 8 bases. This CDR3 is 15 amino acids long. The germline gives CDR1 MNHNS, CDR2 SASEGT. Germline trimming cut 7 bases from V and 2 bases from J; bases unmatched to any gene: 9. Written as DNA, the CDR3 is TGTGCCAGCAACCAAGCAGGACAGGGAAACACTGAAGCTTTCTTT. It yields the protein CASNQAGQGNTEAFF.